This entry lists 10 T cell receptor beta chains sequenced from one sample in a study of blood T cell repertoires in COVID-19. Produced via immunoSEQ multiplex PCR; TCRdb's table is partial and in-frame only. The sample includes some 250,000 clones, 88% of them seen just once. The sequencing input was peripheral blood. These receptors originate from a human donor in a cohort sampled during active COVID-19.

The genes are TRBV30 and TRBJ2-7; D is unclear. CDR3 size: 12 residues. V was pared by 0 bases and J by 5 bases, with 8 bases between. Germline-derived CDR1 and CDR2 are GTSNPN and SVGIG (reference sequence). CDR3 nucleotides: TGTGCCTGGAGTGTACTGGGCGACGAGCAGTACTTC. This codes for CAWSVLGDEQYF. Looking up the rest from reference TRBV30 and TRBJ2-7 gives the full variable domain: SQTIHQWPATLVQPVGSPLSLECTVEGTSNPNLYWYRQAAGRGLQLLFYSVGIGQISSEVPQNLSASRPQDRQFILSSKKLLLSDSGFYLCAWSVLGDEQYFGPGTRLTVT.

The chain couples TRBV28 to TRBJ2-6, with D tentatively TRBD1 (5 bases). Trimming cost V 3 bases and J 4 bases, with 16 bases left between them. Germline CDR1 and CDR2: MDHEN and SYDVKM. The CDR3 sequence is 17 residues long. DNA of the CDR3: TGTGCCAGCAGTTTCTTTCAGGGTTTGCTCGGGGCCAACGTCCTGACTTTC. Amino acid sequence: CASSFFQGLLGANVLTF.

CDR3 sequence reads: CASSQWTHSGNTIYF. The CDR3 DNA sequence: TGTGCCAGCAGCCAATGGACTCACTCTGGAAACACCATATATTTT. The chain employs TRBV9 and TRBJ1-3; D is undetermined. This CDR3 is 15 amino acids long. V dropped 4 bases and J dropped 0 bases, with 11 bases sitting between them. Germline-derived CDR1 and CDR2 are SGDLS and YYNGEE.

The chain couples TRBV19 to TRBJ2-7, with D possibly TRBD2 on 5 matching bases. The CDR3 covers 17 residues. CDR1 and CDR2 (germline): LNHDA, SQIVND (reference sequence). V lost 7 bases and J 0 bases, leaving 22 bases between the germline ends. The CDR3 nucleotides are TGTGCCAGTACCCCGGGGTGGCACCGGGCCCACTCCTACGAGCAGTACTTC. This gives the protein CASTPGWHRAHSYEQYF.

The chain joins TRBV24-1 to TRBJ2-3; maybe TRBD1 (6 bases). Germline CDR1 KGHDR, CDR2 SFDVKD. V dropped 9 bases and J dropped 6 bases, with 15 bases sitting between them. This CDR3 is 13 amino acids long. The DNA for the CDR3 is TGTGCCACCCGGGACGCTAGGGGGGATACGCAGTATTTT. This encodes CATRDARGDTQYF.

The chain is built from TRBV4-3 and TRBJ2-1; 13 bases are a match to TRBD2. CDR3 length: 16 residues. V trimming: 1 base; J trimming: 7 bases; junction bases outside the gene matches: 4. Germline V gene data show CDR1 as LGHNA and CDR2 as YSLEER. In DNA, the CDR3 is TGCGCCAGCAGCCAAGTAACTAGCGGGGGGGGAAATGAGCAGTTCTTC. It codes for CASSQVTSGGGNEQFF.

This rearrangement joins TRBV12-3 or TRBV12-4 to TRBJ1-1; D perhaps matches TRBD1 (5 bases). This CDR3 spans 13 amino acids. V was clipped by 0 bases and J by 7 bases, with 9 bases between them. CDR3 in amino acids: CASSLAGGGEAFF. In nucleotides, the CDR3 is TGTGCCAGCAGTTTAGCGGGGGGAGGTGAAGCTTTCTTT.

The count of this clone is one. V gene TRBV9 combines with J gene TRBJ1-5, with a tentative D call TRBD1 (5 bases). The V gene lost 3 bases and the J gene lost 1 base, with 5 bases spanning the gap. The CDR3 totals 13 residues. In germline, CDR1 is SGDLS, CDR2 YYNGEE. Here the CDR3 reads CASSEGSNQPQHF. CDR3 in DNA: TGTGCCAGCAGCGAGGGGAGCAATCAGCCCCAGCATTTT.

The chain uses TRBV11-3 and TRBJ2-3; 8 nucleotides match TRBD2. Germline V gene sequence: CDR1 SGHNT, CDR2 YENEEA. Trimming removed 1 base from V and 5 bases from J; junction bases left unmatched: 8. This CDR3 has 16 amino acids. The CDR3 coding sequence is TGTGCCAGCAGCTTAGGGATGACGGGAGGGAAAGATACGCAGTATTTT. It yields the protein CASSLGMTGGKDTQYF.

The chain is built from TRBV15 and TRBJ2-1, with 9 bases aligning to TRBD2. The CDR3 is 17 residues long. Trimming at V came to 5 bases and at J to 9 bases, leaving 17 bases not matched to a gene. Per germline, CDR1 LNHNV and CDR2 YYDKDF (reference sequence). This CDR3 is CATSVKLTSGTLGEQFF. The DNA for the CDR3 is TGTGCCACCAGCGTAAAGTTGACTAGCGGTACCTTAGGTGAGCAGTTCTTC.